A single sample is the source of the 25 T cell receptor beta chains below, sequenced in a study of shared clonotypes between healthy human individuals. Naive CD8 populations comprised CD45RO-negative cells positively selected for CCR7, excluding terminally differentiated effector memory CD45RA+ cells. The repertoire was sequenced with immunoSEQ multiplex PCR; TCRdb's copy has only in-frame clones and lacks some. The table records some 2 million clones, around 96% of them present only once. Sequenced input: naive CD8+ T cells sorted from blood. The receptors were gathered from a man younger than 35 in good health.

This chain joins TRBV7-9 and TRBJ1-2; D might be TRBD1 (5 bases). Germline CDR1 reads SEHNR; CDR2 reads FQNEAQ (reference sequence). The CDR3 length is 14 residues. V was shortened by 3 bases and J by 10 bases, with 18 bases between the two germline ends. CDR3 in DNA: TGTGCCAGCAGCTTTGACTACCCGCCGACAGTCTACACCTTC. It codes for CASSFDYPPTVYTF.

This chain uses TRBV6-1 with TRBJ2-1, with D unresolved. Trimming cost V 1 base and J 7 bases, with 14 bases left between them. The CDR3 loop spans 15 amino acids. Germline CDR1 is MNHNS and CDR2 is SASEGT. The CDR3 bases are TGTGCCAGCAGTGAAGGGTTGGGCAGTGGTAATGAGCAGTTCTTC. It specifies CASSEGLGSGNEQFF.

V is TRBV9 and J is TRBJ2-3; 10 bases line up with TRBD2. Germline-derived CDR1 and CDR2 are SGDLS and YYNGEE. V lost 6 bases, J lost 4 bases, and 8 bases stayed unmatched. This CDR3 region has 15 residues. The CDR3 reads CASNPGGLASDTQYF. DNA for the CDR3: TGTGCCAGCAACCCAGGGGGACTAGCGTCAGATACGCAGTATTTT.

The chain recombines TRBV5-6 with TRBJ2-7, with D perhaps given as TRBD1 or TRBD2 (6 bases each). This CDR3 is 14 amino acids long. Deletions cut 1 base from V and 5 bases from J, with 13 bases between. The V gene's germline CDR1 is SGHDT and CDR2 YYEEEE. The CDR3 protein is CASSLYPGEDEQYF. The CDR3 DNA is TGTGCCAGCAGCTTGTATCCAGGGGAGGACGAGCAGTACTTC.

With regard to this clone: The identical CDR3 is also encoded by other nucleotide sequences in the sample. The J gene is TRBJ2-7, the V gene TRBV7-9, with D tentatively TRBD2 (5 bases). The ends were cut back, 4 bases at V and 3 bases at J, with 7 bases in the middle. CDR1 and CDR2 (germline): SEHNR, FQNEAQ (reference sequence). This CDR3 has 12 residues. DNA of the CDR3: TGTGCCAGCAGCTCTACTAGCTACGAGCAGTACTTC. It yields the protein CASSSTSYEQYF.

The gene calls are TRBV5-8 and TRBJ2-7; 7 nucleotides align to TRBD2. The CDR3 totals 14 residues. Germline loops: CDR1 SGHTS, CDR2 YDEGEE. V lost 7 bases to trimming and J lost 4 bases; unmatched junction nucleotides: 11. The CDR3 DNA sequence: TGTGCCAGCTCCGGCGGCGGGAGTCATTACGAGCAGTACTTC. This encodes CASSGGGSHYEQYF.

The gene calls are TRBV19 and TRBJ2-3; 12 bases align to TRBD2. The CDR3 is 18 residues long. Germline trimming cut 0 bases from V and 3 bases from J; bases unmatched to any gene: 7. Germline values: CDR1 LNHDA, CDR2 SQIVND (reference sequence). CDR3 region: CASSIDQETSGSTDTQYF. Written as DNA, the CDR3 is TGTGCCAGTAGTATAGATCAGGAGACTAGCGGGAGTACAGATACGCAGTATTTT.

The chain joins TRBV27 to TRBJ1-1; D possibly corresponds to TRBD1 (6 bases). CDR1 is MNHEY, CDR2 SMNVEV, per germline (reference sequence). CDR3 length equals 15 residues. Trimming removed 7 bases from V and 0 bases from J, with 15 bases in between. The CDR3 protein is CASTSSGAMNTEAFF. CDR3 bases: TGTGCCAGCACCTCCTCGGGGGCCATGAACACTGAAGCTTTCTTT.

CDR3 residues: CASSSSGTGDEKLFF. The CDR3 bases are TGTGCCAGCAGCTCCTCCGGGACAGGGGATGAAAAACTGTTTTTT. The gene calls are TRBV5-6 and TRBJ1-4; 10 nucleotides agree with TRBD1. Trimming took 3 bases from V and 6 from J; bases not matched to a gene: 5. The CDR3 consists of 15 residues. Looked up from germline, CDR1 is SGHDT and CDR2 is YYEEEE.

As for this clone: At the DNA level, this CDR3 is encoded by other sequences in the same sample as well. The chain combines TRBV27 with TRBJ2-2; unclear D gene. Trimming took 2 bases from V and 0 from J, leaving 4 bases between them. The length of the CDR3 is 14 residues. Germline loops: CDR1 MNHEY, CDR2 SMNVEV (reference sequence). The CDR3 DNA is TGTGCCAGCAGTTTAGGGCCGAACACCGGGGAGCTGTTTTTT. Residues: CASSLGPNTGELFF.

DNA for the CDR3: TGCAGCGTTGTGTCAGGGACACTCCAAGAGACCCAGTACTTC. As protein: CSVVSGTLQETQYF. The chain uses TRBV29-1 and TRBJ2-5, with D maybe TRBD1 (6 bases). With 4 bases removed from V and 1 base from J, the gap between germline ends came to 13 bases. The CDR3 has 14 residues. Germline assignment: CDR1 SQVTM and CDR2 ANQGSEA.

This clone was observed a few times. This sequence joins TRBV2 and TRBJ1-3; D remains unclear. Germline loops: CDR1 SNHLY, CDR2 FYNNEI. V dropped 8 bases and J dropped 0 bases, with 11 bases sitting between them. CDR3 length: 14 amino acids. This chain's CDR3 is CASHGRDSGNTIYF. Here the CDR3 DNA reads TGTGCCAGCCACGGCCGGGACTCTGGAAACACCATATATTTT.

This rearrangement joins TRBV14 to TRBJ2-1, with 13 bases identical to TRBD2. The germline gives CDR1 SGHDN, CDR2 FVKESK. V lost 2 bases to trimming and J lost 8 bases; unmatched junction nucleotides: 3. CDR3 length: 15 amino acids. The CDR3 DNA is TGTGCCAGCAGCCAAACTAGCGGGGGGGCCCATGAGCAGTTCTTC. Protein sequence: CASSQTSGGAHEQFF.

J is TRBJ2-1 and V is TRBV7-2; 7 nucleotides line up with TRBD2. V lost 5 bases to trimming and J lost 8 bases; unmatched junction nucleotides: 15. The CDR3 consists of 16 residues. CDR1 is SGHTA, CDR2 FQGNSA, per germline. CDR3 sequence reads: CASSLSGRAPSDEQFF. CDR3 nucleotides: TGTGCCAGCAGCCTCTCGGGGAGGGCTCCAAGCGATGAGCAGTTCTTC. Variable domain in full (rest from reference TRBV7-2 and TRBJ2-1): GAGVSQSPSNKVTEKGKDVELRCDPISGHTALYWYRQSLGQGLEFLIYFQGNSAPDKSGLPSDRFSAERTGGSVSTLTIQRTQQEDSAVYLCASSLSGRAPSDEQFFGPGTRLTVL.

Of note for this clone: Other DNA sequences within the sample encode an identical CDR3. This rearrangement joins TRBV7-9 to TRBJ2-3; 11 nucleotides agree with TRBD2. From germline, CDR1 is SEHNR and CDR2 FQNEAQ (reference sequence). The CDR3 has 15 amino acids. The J segment lost 4 bases and the V segment lost 0 bases, leaving 0 bases of the junction unmatched. The CDR3 sequence is CASSLASGGADTQYF. CDR3 coding DNA: TGTGCCAGCAGCTTAGCTAGCGGGGGGGCAGATACGCAGTATTTT.

As to this clone: Distinct nucleotide sequences in the sample also encode this CDR3. V and J are TRBV5-1 and TRBJ1-6, with D perhaps TRBD1 (6 bases). Germline-derived CDR1 and CDR2 are SGHRS and YFSETQ. The V gene lost 0 bases and the J gene lost 0 bases, with 10 bases spanning the gap. The CDR3 runs to 17 residues. Here the CDR3 DNA reads TGCGCCAGCAGCTTGGGTGGGACAAGCTCCTATAATTCACCCCTCCACTTT. It is translated as CASSLGGTSSYNSPLHF.

This clone was observed once. The V call is TRBV4-1, the J call TRBJ2-7; no firm D call. Germline values: CDR1 MGHRA, CDR2 YSYEKL. Trimming shortened V by 4 bases and J by 0 bases, and 13 bases separated the two germline ends. The CDR3 is 15 amino acids. CDR3 DNA sequence: TGCGCCAGCAGCCTTGAGTCAGATAGCTCCTACGAGCAGTACTTC. Its translation: CASSLESDSSYEQYF.

The V and J genes are TRBV29-1 and TRBJ1-2; 9 nucleotides align to TRBD1. The CDR3 has 15 residues. Trimming cost V 2 bases and J 8 bases; bases outside gene matches: 12. Germline values: CDR1 SQVTM, CDR2 ANQGSEA. The CDR3 DNA reads as TGCAGCGTTGAAACCCCGACAGGGGGGAGGCAGGGCTACACCTTC. As protein: CSVETPTGGRQGYTF.

The chain employs TRBV2 and TRBJ2-4; TRBD2 aligns across 7 bases. This CDR3 is 16 amino acids long. CDR1 and CDR2 from the germline V gene are SNHLY and FYNNEI. V lost 6 bases to trimming and J lost 5 bases; unmatched junction nucleotides: 13. This CDR3 reads CASRDQVAGEENIQYF. CDR3 nucleotide sequence: TGTGCCAGCAGAGACCAGGTTGCGGGAGAAGAAAACATTCAGTACTTC.

The gene calls are TRBV13 and TRBJ2-5, with TRBD1 identical over 7 bases. Germline CDR1 reads PRHDT; CDR2 reads FYEKMQ (reference sequence). This CDR3 is built from 15 residues. Unmatched junction bases numbered 3, after V lost 2 bases and J lost 0 bases. CDR3 region: CASSLSGTDQETQYF. As DNA, the CDR3 is TGTGCCAGCAGCTTATCTGGGACAGACCAAGAGACCCAGTACTTC.

The chain uses TRBV13 and TRBJ2-7; 9 nucleotides match TRBD2. The CDR3 is made up of 14 amino acids. Germline lookup yields CDR1 PRHDT and CDR2 FYEKMQ (reference sequence). The V gene end was trimmed by 0 bases and the J gene end by 7 bases; junction bases not matched to a gene: 4. Written as DNA, the CDR3 is TGTGCCAGCAGCTTAGGTGAGCGGGAGGTAGAGCAGTACTTC. It specifies CASSLGEREVEQYF.

The chain recombines TRBV7-8 with TRBJ1-1; 10 bases are shared with TRBD1. CDR1 and CDR2 from the germline V gene are SGHVS and FQNEAQ. The CDR3 has 16 residues. The V and J ends lost 4 bases and 5 bases, in that order; junction bases with no gene match: 10. The CDR3 DNA follows: TGTGCCAGCAGCTCTGGGACAGGGGTGATAGGGACTGAAGCTTTCTTT. It specifies CASSSGTGVIGTEAFF.

The rearrangement uses TRBV7-8 and TRBJ2-2, with 7 bases that match TRBD2. CDR1 and CDR2 from the germline V gene are SGHVS and FQNEAQ. With V trimmed by 5 bases and J by 1 base, 4 bases remained unmatched. The CDR3 covers 15 residues. CDR3 in amino acids: CASSRSSGNTGELFF. The CDR3 coding sequence is TGTGCCAGCAGCCGGTCTAGCGGGAACACCGGGGAGCTGTTTTTT.

Remarks on this clone: Other DNA sequences in this sample translate to the same CDR3. The chain combines TRBV7-9 with TRBJ2-7; 8 bases match TRBD2. Germline CDR1 is SEHNR and CDR2 is FQNEAQ (reference sequence). Germline trimming cut 3 bases from V and 1 base from J; bases unmatched to any gene: 2. This CDR3 has 14 residues. The CDR3 protein is CASSFTGGSYEQYF. CDR3 bases: TGTGCCAGCAGCTTCACGGGAGGGTCCTACGAGCAGTACTTC.

The V gene is TRBV7-9, the J gene TRBJ1-4; 7 bases align to TRBD1. Germline V CDR1 and CDR2: SEHNR, FQNEAQ (reference sequence). Germline trimming cut 8 bases from V and 7 bases from J; bases unmatched to any gene: 7. This CDR3 comprises 13 residues. The CDR3 loop reads CASGDSLAEKLFF. CDR3 DNA: TGTGCCAGCGGGGACAGCCTAGCTGAAAAACTGTTTTTT.